Each of the 29 T cell receptor beta chains below was sequenced from the same sample in a study of shared clonotypes between healthy human individuals. Repertoires were generated with immunoSEQ multiplex PCR, while TCRdb's copy carries only in-frame clones and drops some. The table records a few hundred thousand clones, 65% of them present only once. What was sequenced was memory CD4+ T cells sorted from blood. The subset was: CD45RA-negative fraction. The receptors shown here come from a man aged 25 to 45 in good health.

The chain couples TRBV2 to TRBJ2-2, with D possibly being TRBD2 (6 bases). The CDR3 spans 14 residues. Germline V gene lookup returns CDR1 SNHLY and CDR2 FYNNEI. The germline V and J ends were trimmed by 8 bases and 3 bases, with 13 bases remaining between them. The CDR3: CASGMGGDTGELFF. CDR3 in DNA: TGTGCCAGCGGAATGGGGGGTGACACCGGGGAGCTGTTTTTT.

The J gene is TRBJ2-3, the V gene TRBV12-5; D gene unclear. V gave up 1 base and J gave up 10 bases, with 12 bases separating them. The germline V gene encodes CDR1 LGHNT and CDR2 FRNRAP. The CDR3 is made up of 13 amino acids. The CDR3 sequence: CASGLGESLAQYF. CDR3 bases: TGTGCTAGTGGTTTGGGTGAATCCCTTGCGCAGTATTTT.

The chain links TRBV28 to TRBJ2-7; weak D call: TRBD2 (6 bases). The V gene's germline CDR1 is MDHEN and CDR2 SYDVKM. This CDR3 spans 14 amino acids. Between the trimmed V and J ends, which lost 2 bases and 5 bases, there was a span of 13 bases. The CDR3 DNA reads as TGTGCCAGCAGTTTAGCCGGGAGCCAGGACGAGCAGTACTTC. Translation: CASSLAGSQDEQYF.

Worth noting for this clone: The sample has other DNA sequences that encode this CDR3 too. This chain connects TRBV5-5 to TRBJ1-1; D perhaps matches TRBD1 (6 bases). The CDR3 consists of 12 residues. V dropped 0 bases and J dropped 9 bases, with 9 bases sitting between them. Germline assignment: CDR1 SGHKS and CDR2 YYEKEE (reference sequence). The chain's CDR3 is CASSLGQGKAFF. CDR3 sequence (DNA): TGTGCCAGCAGCTTGGGTCAGGGGAAAGCTTTCTTT.

V is TRBV18 and J is TRBJ2-5, with D uncertain. This CDR3 has 14 residues. The germline V gene has CDR1 KGHSH and CDR2 LQKENI. The V gene lost 0 bases and the J gene lost 2 bases, with 7 bases spanning the gap. The CDR3, as DNA: TGTGCCAGCTCACCACCCCGCAGACAAGAGACCCAGTACTTC. It codes for CASSPPRRQETQYF. The entire variable domain, with the rest obtained from reference TRBV18 and TRBJ2-5, is as follows: NAGVMQNPRHLVRRRGQEARLRCSPMKGHSHVYWYRQLPEEGLKFMVYLQKENIIDESGMPKERFSAEFPKEGPSILRIQQVVRGDSAAYFCASSPPRRQETQYFGPGTRLLVL.

The rearrangement links TRBV7-2 to TRBJ2-7; the D is unclear. CDR3 length: 13 amino acids. V was clipped by 5 bases and J by 0 bases, with 8 bases between them. Germline V gene sequence: CDR1 SGHTA, CDR2 FQGNSA. The CDR3 coding sequence is TGTGCCAGCAGCCCCTGGGTCTCCTACGAGCAGTACTTC. Translation gives CASSPWVSYEQYF.

The V call is TRBV4-3, the J call TRBJ2-1; TRBD1 is a possible D gene (5 bases). The V gene's germline CDR1 is LGHNA and CDR2 YSLEER. Trimming stripped 1 base from V and 9 bases from J, with 13 bases between. The CDR3 extends over 14 amino acids. The CDR3 nucleotides read TGCGCCAGCAGCCAAGCCAGGGTTTGGGGTGAGCAGTTCTTC. Residues: CASSQARVWGEQFF.

The chain joins TRBV2 to TRBJ2-3, with D tentatively TRBD1 (5 bases). Trimming pared 7 bases from V and 2 bases from J, leaving 7 bases between. Germline assignment: CDR1 SNHLY and CDR2 FYNNEI. The CDR3 is 12 amino acids. The CDR3 here is CASKGYTDTQYF. The DNA for the CDR3 is TGTGCCAGCAAGGGGTACACAGATACGCAGTATTTT. Combining the CDR3 with reference TRBV2 and TRBJ2-3 gives the whole variable domain EPEVTQTPSHQVTQMGQEVILRCVPISNHLYFYWYRQILGQKVEFLVSFYNNEISEKSEIFDDQFSVERPDGSNFTLKIRSTKLEDSAMYFCASKGYTDTQYFGPGTRLTVL.

The chain combines TRBV5-1 with TRBJ2-1, with no clear D. Germline CDR1 SGHRS, CDR2 YFSETQ. Between the trimmed V and J ends, which lost 0 bases and 8 bases, there was a span of 6 bases. The CDR3 runs to 12 residues. In DNA form, the CDR3 reads TGCGCCAGCAGCTTGGCGGATTATGAGCAGTTCTTC. This sequence encodes CASSLADYEQFF.

The V gene is TRBV25-1, the J gene TRBJ1-4, with TRBD1 as a possible D gene (5 bases). Trimming removed 10 bases from V and 6 bases from J, with 18 bases in between. The germline gives CDR1 MGHDK, CDR2 SYGVNS. The CDR3 contains 14 residues. The CDR3 spells CATLQDRGHEKLFF. The CDR3, as DNA: TGTGCCACCCTCCAGGACCGGGGCCATGAAAAACTGTTTTTT.

The chain employs TRBV18 and TRBJ1-3, with unresolved D. The CDR3 loop spans 14 amino acids. Between the trimmed V and J ends, which lost 8 bases and 0 bases, there was a span of 11 bases. Germline CDR1 reads KGHSH; CDR2 reads LQKENI. This CDR3 is CASHGVFSGNTIYF. CDR3 bases: TGTGCCAGCCATGGGGTCTTCTCTGGAAACACCATATATTTT.

This clone showed up just a few times. The V and J genes are TRBV19 and TRBJ2-7; no clear D. Looked up from germline, CDR1 is LNHDA and CDR2 is SQIVND (reference sequence). CDR3 length: 12 amino acids. Trimming shortened V by 1 base and J by 6 bases, and 7 bases separated the two germline ends. The CDR3 DNA reads TGTGCCAGTAGTATAGTCAAGGGCGAGCAGTACTTC. This encodes CASSIVKGEQYF.

V usage is TRBV9 and J usage is TRBJ1-5; the D is unclear. The V gene's germline CDR1 is SGDLS and CDR2 YYNGEE. Trimming cost V 7 bases and J 9 bases, with 5 bases left between them. The CDR3 consists of 9 residues. This CDR3 reads CASRGPQHF. The CDR3 bases are TGTGCCAGCCGGGGGCCCCAGCATTTT. The full variable domain, rest sourced from reference TRBV9 and TRBJ1-5, is DSGVTQTPKHLITATGQRVTLRCSPRSGDLSVYWYQQSLDQGLQFLIQYYNGEERAKGNILERFSAQQFPDLHSELNLSSLELGDSALYFCASRGPQHFGDGTRLSIL.

Here the CDR3 DNA reads TGCAGTGTTCAGGGTTGGGATGAGCAGTTCTTC. Translated, it gives CSVQGWDEQFF. The chain links TRBV20-1 to TRBJ2-1; possible D gene TRBD1, 5 bases. The CDR3 is 11 residues long. The germline CDR1 and CDR2 sequences are DFQATT and SNEGSKA (reference sequence). V was clipped by 7 bases and J by 8 bases, with 12 bases between them.

The chain links TRBV10-2 to TRBJ2-3; TRBD1 matches 7 bases. This CDR3 spans 17 amino acids. CDR1 WSHSY and CDR2 SAAADI come from the germline V gene. Unmatched junction bases numbered 6, after V lost 0 bases and J lost 0 bases. CDR3 sequence (DNA): TGCGCCAGCAGTGAGTCGGGGACAGTCTCTAGCACAGATACGCAGTATTTT. Translation: CASSESGTVSSTDTQYF.

This clone was detected only a few times. The gene calls are TRBV6-5 and TRBJ2-2, with TRBD2 matching over 13 bases. CDR3 length equals 15 residues. Per the germline V gene, CDR1 is MNHEY and CDR2 is SVGAGI. After removal of 7 bases from V and 8 bases from J, the junction contained 7 bases not matched to a gene. The CDR3 DNA reads TGTGCCAGCAAAGGACTAGCGGGAGAATCGGGGGAGCTGTTTTTT. It is translated as CASKGLAGESGELFF.

The chain uses TRBV7-9 and TRBJ2-1, with 12 positions matching TRBD2. J lost 7 bases, V lost 7 bases, and 20 bases had no gene match. The CDR3 has 19 amino acids. Per the germline V gene, CDR1 is SEHNR and CDR2 is FQNEAQ (reference sequence). As DNA, the CDR3 is TGTGCCAGCATCCCCGGACTAGCGGGACGCGGCGGACACGTGAATGAGCAGTTCTTC. Translation gives CASIPGLAGRGGHVNEQFF.

V and J are TRBV7-2 and TRBJ1-2; no reliable D call. The V end was cut by 2 bases, the J end by 5 bases, with 12 bases between. The CDR3 is 14 amino acids. Germline values: CDR1 SGHTA, CDR2 FQGNSA. CDR3 loop: CASSLSGSGYGYTF. In DNA, the CDR3 is TGTGCCAGCAGCTTATCGGGGTCTGGGTATGGCTACACCTTC.

This clone has a handful of counts. This chain uses TRBV28 with TRBJ1-5, with D maybe TRBD1 (5 bases). Germline loops: CDR1 MDHEN, CDR2 SYDVKM. This CDR3 comprises 12 residues. Between the trimmed V and J ends, which lost 8 bases and 5 bases, there was a span of 10 bases. The CDR3 DNA follows: TGTGCCAGCTGGGGGGTTCATCAGCCCCAGCATTTT. This encodes CASWGVHQPQHF.

This rearrangement joins TRBV4-1 to TRBJ1-1, with D hard to call. Germline lookup yields CDR1 MGHRA and CDR2 YSYEKL. Between the trimmed V and J ends, which lost 1 base and 8 bases, there was a span of 17 bases. This CDR3 spans 15 amino acids. The CDR3 DNA reads as TGCGCCAGCAGCCAAGGGCGAACCCCGGGGTACGAAGCTTTCTTT. This encodes CASSQGRTPGYEAFF.

The chain has TRBV2 and TRBJ2-6, with D unresolved. The V gene's germline CDR1 is SNHLY and CDR2 FYNNEI. The CDR3 is 14 amino acids. V dropped 4 bases and J dropped 0 bases, with 4 bases sitting between them. The CDR3 bases are TGTGCCAGCAGTGTCCGCTCTGGGGCCAACGTCCTGACTTTC. Translation gives CASSVRSGANVLTF.

This clone was recorded only once. The chain employs TRBV5-1 and TRBJ1-2; TRBD1 matches at 10 bases. CDR1 and CDR2 from the germline V gene are SGHRS and YFSETQ. Unmatched junction bases numbered 3, after V lost 4 bases and J lost 6 bases. The CDR3 extends over 13 amino acids. Here the CDR3 DNA reads TGCGCCAGCAGCAAAGGGACAGGGGATGGCTACACCTTC. Its protein is CASSKGTGDGYTF.

This clone is judged medium-sized. Here the CDR3 reads CAGKGQMNTEAFF. The CDR3 DNA is TGTGCCGGCAAGGGACAGATGAACACTGAAGCTTTCTTT. V and J are TRBV2 and TRBJ1-1, with TRBD1 matching 7 bases. This CDR3 is 13 amino acids long. Germline V lookup: CDR1 SNHLY, CDR2 FYNNEI. V trimming: 11 bases; J trimming: 0 bases; junction bases outside the gene matches: 6.

The table lists this clone with a few counts. The chain joins TRBV30 to TRBJ1-1; D gene ambiguous. Germline V lookup: CDR1 GTSNPN, CDR2 SVGIG (reference sequence). The V end was cut by 2 bases, the J end by 0 bases, with 7 bases between. The CDR3 is 13 residues long. For the CDR3, the DNA is TGTGCCTGGAGTCAATACATGAACACTGAAGCTTTCTTT. It specifies CAWSQYMNTEAFF.

The chain carries TRBV4-3 and TRBJ2-1, with no clear D. The CDR3 extends over 14 amino acids. Germline CDR1 and CDR2: LGHNA and YSLEER. Trimming removed 1 base from V and 10 bases from J, with 14 bases in between. This CDR3 is CASSQASALGEQFF. Here the CDR3 DNA reads TGCGCCAGCAGCCAAGCTTCAGCCCTGGGGGAGCAGTTCTTC.

This chain uses TRBV28 with TRBJ2-7; 13 positions agree with TRBD2. Trimming took 1 base from V and 7 from J; bases not matched to a gene: 13. The CDR3 is 18 residues long. CDR1 MDHEN and CDR2 SYDVKM come from the germline V gene. This CDR3 is CASSLSSRRLAGGVEQYF. CDR3 bases: TGTGCCAGCAGTTTATCATCTAGGCGACTAGCGGGAGGTGTGGAGCAGTACTTC.

This clone was found a few times. The chain links TRBV15 to TRBJ1-2, with unresolved D. With 9 bases removed from V and 4 bases from J, the gap between germline ends came to 12 bases. The CDR3 loop spans 12 amino acids. Germline CDR1 and CDR2: LNHNV and YYDKDF (reference sequence). CDR3 sequence: CATADGIYGYTF. DNA of the CDR3: TGTGCCACTGCGGACGGAATCTATGGCTACACCTTC.

CDR3 in DNA: TGTGCCAGCAGTTATTTAGGGGCTAATAATCAGCCCCAGCATTTT. This gives the protein CASSYLGANNQPQHF. The chain employs TRBV6-6 and TRBJ1-5, with a tentative D call TRBD1 (5 bases). Germline lookup yields CDR1 MNHNY and CDR2 SVGAGI (reference sequence). This CDR3 comprises 15 residues. The V gene lost 3 bases and the J gene lost 4 bases, with 13 bases spanning the gap.

The chain has TRBV7-9 and TRBJ2-5; 9 bases align to TRBD1. CDR3 size: 15 residues. Germline loops: CDR1 SEHNR, CDR2 FQNEAQ (reference sequence). With 5 bases clipped from V and 2 bases from J, the junction kept 6 bases outside the gene matches. The CDR3 is CASSVWTGEQETQYF. CDR3 DNA sequence: TGTGCCAGCAGCGTCTGGACAGGGGAGCAAGAGACCCAGTACTTC.